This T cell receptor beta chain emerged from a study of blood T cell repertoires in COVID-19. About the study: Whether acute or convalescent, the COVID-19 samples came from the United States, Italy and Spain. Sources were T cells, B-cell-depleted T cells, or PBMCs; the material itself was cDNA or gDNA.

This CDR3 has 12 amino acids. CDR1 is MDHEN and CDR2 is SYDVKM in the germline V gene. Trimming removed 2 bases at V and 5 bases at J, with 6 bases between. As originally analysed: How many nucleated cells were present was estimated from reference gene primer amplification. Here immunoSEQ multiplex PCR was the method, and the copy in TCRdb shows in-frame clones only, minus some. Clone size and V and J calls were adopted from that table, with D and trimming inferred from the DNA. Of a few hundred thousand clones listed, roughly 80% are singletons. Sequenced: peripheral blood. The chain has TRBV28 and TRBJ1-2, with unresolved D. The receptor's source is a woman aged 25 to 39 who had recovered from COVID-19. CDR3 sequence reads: CASSLQLYGYTF. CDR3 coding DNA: TGTGCCAGCAGTTTACAGTTATATGGCTACACCTTC.